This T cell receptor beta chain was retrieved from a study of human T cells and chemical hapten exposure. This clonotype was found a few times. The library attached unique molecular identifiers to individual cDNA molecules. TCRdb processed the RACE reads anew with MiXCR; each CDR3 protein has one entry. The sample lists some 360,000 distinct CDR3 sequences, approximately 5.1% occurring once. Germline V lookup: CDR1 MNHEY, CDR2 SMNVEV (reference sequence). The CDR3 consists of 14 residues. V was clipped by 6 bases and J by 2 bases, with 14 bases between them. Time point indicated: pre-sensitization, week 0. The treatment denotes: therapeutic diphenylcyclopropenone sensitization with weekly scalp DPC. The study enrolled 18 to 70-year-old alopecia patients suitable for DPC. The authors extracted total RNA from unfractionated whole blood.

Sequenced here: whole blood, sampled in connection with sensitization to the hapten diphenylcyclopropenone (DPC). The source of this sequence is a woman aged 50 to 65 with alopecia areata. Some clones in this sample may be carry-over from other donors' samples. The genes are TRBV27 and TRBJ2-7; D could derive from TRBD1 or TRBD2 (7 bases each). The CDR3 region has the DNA TGTGCCAGCAGCGGACCAGGGGGGGCCTACGAGCAGTACTTC. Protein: CASSGPGGAYEQYF.